This T cell receptor (beta chain) was captured in a study of metastatic and nonmetastatic thyroid tumors. Study-wide context: For malignant and benign thyroid patients, tumor or nodule tissue and blood were the sources whose repertoires were compared.

Germline V CDR1 and CDR2: MNHEY, SMNVEV (reference sequence). The CDR3 loop spans 15 amino acids. V was trimmed by 8 bases and J by 1 base, leaving 17 bases between them. TCRdb reassembled clones from the PCR reads with MiXCR. The repertoire includes under 25,000 clones, about a quarter of them detected once, and about 3.3% sits in the top ten. Thyroid surgery had not been preceded by any treatment in any patient. The chain has TRBV27 and TRBJ2-5; D may correspond to TRBD1 or TRBD2 (5 bases each). Specimen: blood. The receptor's source is a male donor with papillary thyroid cancer or a benign thyroid nodule (not recorded which). Some clones in this sample may be carry-over from other donors' samples. The CDR3 here is CASQSGTDRQETQYF. Written as DNA, the CDR3 is TGTGCCAGCCAATCAGGGACGGACCGCCAAGAGACCCAGTACTTC.